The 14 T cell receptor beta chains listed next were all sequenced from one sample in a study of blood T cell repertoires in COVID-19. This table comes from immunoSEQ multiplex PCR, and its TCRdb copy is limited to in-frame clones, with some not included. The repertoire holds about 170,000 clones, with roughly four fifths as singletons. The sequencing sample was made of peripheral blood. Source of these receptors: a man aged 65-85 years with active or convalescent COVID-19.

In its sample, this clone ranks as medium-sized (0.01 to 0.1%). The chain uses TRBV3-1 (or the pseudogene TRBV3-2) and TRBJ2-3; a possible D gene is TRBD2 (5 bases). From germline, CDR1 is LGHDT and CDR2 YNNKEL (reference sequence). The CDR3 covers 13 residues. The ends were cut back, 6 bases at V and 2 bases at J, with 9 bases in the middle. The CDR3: CASRARDTDTQYF. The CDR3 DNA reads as TGTGCCAGCAGGGCTCGGGACACAGATACGCAGTATTTT.

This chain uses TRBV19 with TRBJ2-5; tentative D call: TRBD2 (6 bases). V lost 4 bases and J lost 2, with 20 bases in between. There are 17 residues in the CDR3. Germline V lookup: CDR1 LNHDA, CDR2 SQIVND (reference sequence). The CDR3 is CASSTTRGLPLQETQYF. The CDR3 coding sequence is TGTGCCAGTAGTACGACCCGCGGACTACCTCTTCAAGAGACCCAGTACTTC.

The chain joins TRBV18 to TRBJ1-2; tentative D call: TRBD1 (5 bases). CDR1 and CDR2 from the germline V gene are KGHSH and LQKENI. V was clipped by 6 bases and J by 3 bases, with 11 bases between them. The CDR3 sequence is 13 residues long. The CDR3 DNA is TGTGCCAGCTCCTTCCAGGGTGACTATGGCTACACCTTC. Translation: CASSFQGDYGYTF.

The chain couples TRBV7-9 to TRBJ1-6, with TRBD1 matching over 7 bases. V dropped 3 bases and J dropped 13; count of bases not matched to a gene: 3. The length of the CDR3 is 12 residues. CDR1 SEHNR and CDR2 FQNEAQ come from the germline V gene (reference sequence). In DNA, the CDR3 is TGTGCCAGCAGCTTCGAACAGGGGCCCCTCCACTTT. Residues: CASSFEQGPLHF.

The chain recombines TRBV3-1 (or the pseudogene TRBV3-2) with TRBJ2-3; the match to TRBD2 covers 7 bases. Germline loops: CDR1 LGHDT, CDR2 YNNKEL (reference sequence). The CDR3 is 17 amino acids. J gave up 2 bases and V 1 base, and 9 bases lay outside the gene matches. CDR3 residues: CASSQGGRDLTTDTQYF. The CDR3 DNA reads TGTGCCAGCAGCCAAGGGGGGAGGGATCTCACCACAGATACGCAGTATTTT.

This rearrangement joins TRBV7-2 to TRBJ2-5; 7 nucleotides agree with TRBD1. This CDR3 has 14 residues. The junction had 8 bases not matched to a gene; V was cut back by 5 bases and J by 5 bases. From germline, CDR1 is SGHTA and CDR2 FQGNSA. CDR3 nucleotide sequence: TGTGCCAGCAGCGTGCTAGGCAGGGGGGAGACCCAGTACTTC. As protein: CASSVLGRGETQYF.

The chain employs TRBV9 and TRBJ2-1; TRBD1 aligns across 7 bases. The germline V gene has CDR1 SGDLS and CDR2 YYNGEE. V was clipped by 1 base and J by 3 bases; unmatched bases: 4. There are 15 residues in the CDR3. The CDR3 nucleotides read TGTGCCAGCAGCGTAAACAGGGGATACTACAATGAGCAGTTCTTC. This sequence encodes CASSVNRGYYNEQFF.

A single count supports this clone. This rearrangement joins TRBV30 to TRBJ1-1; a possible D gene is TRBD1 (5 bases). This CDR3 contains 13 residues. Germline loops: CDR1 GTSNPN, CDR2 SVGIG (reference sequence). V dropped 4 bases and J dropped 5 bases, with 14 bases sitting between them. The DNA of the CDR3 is TGTGCCTGGACTCATTCAGGGCTAACTGAAGCTTTCTTT. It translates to CAWTHSGLTEAFF.

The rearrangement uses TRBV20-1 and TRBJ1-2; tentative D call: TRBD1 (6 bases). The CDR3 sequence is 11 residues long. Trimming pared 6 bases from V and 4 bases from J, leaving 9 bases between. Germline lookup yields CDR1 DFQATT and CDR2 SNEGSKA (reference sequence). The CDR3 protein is CSARTAYGYTF. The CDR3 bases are TGCAGTGCCCGGACAGCCTATGGCTACACCTTC.

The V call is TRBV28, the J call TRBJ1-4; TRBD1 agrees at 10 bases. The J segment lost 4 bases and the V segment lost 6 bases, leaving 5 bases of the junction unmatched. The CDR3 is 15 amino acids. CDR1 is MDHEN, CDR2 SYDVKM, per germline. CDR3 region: CASRPTGGDNEKLFF. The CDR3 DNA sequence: TGTGCCAGCAGACCGACAGGGGGCGATAATGAAAAACTGTTTTTT.

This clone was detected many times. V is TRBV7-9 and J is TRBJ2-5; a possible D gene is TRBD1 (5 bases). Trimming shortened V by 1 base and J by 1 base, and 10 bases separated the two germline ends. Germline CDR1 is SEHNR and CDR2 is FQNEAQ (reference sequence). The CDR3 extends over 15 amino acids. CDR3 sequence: CASSLEGVPQETQYF. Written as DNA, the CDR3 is TGTGCCAGCAGCTTAGAAGGGGTCCCCCAAGAGACCCAGTACTTC.

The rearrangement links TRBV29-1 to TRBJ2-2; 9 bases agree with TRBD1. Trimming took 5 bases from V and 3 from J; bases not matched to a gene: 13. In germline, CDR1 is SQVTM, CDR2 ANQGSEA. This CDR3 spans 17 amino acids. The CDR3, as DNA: TGCAGCGTTAGCCTCATCCCGGGACAGGGATACACCGGGGAGCTGTTTTTT. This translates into CSVSLIPGQGYTGELFF.

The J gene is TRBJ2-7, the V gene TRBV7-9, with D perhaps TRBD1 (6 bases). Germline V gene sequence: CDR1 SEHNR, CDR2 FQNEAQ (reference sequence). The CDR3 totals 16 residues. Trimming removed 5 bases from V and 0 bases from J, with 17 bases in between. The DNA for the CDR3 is TGTGCCAGCAGCCCTACCGGGACACGGGACTCCTACGAGCAGTACTTC. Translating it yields CASSPTGTRDSYEQYF.

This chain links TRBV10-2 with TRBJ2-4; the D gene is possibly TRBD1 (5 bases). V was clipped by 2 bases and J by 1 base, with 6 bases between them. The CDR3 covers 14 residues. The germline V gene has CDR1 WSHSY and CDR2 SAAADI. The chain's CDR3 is CASSEAGAKNIQYF. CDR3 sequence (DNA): TGCGCCAGCAGTGAGGCAGGGGCCAAAAACATTCAGTACTTC.